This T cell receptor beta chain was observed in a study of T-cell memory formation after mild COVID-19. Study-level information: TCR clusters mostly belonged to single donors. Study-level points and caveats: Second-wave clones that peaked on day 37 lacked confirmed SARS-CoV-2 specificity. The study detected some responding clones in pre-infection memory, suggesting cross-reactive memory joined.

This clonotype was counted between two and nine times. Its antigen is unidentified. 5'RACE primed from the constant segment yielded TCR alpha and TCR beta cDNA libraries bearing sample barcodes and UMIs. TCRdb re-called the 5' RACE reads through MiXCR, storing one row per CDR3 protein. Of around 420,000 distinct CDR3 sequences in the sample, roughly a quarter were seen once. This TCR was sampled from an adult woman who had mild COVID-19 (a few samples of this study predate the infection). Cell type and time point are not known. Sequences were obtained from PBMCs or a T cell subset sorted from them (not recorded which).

The CDR3 sequence: CSASQSSYNEQFF. The CDR3 DNA follows: TGCAGTGCTAGTCAGAGCTCCTACAATGAGCAGTTCTTC. The rearrangement joins TRBV20-1 to TRBJ2-1; D is uncertain. The CDR3 is 13 amino acids. V lost 3 bases to trimming and J lost 0 bases, with 6 bases between them. Looked up from germline, CDR1 is DFQATT and CDR2 is SNEGSKA (reference sequence).